These 20 T cell receptor beta chains share one sample of origin, sequenced in a study of blood T cell repertoires in COVID-19. TCRdb keeps only in-frame clones here, not all; method: immunoSEQ multiplex PCR. Among 350,000 to 400,000 clones listed, around 87% were seen once. Sample: PBMCs or T cells enriched from blood (not recorded which). The receptors stem from a middle-aged man in a cohort exposed to, infected with or recovered from COVID-19 (not recorded which).

The chain uses TRBV30 and TRBJ1-3; weak D call: TRBD1 (6 bases). Germline values: CDR1 GTSNPN, CDR2 SVGIG (reference sequence). This CDR3 has 14 residues. The V and J ends lost 0 bases and 6 bases respectively, with 12 bases between them. The CDR3 nucleotides are TGTGCCTGGAGTGTATCCAGGGGCTTAAACACCATATATTTT. Its protein product is CAWSVSRGLNTIYF. Together with reference TRBV30 and TRBJ1-3, the CDR3 gives the full variable domain: SQTIHQWPATLVQPVGSPLSLECTVEGTSNPNLYWYRQAAGRGLQLLFYSVGIGQISSEVPQNLSASRPQDRQFILSSKKLLLSDSGFYLCAWSVSRGLNTIYFGEGSWLTVV.

Written as DNA, the CDR3 is TGCGCCAGCAGCTTGGATCGGGGGGCAGGTTCACCCCTCCACTTT. As protein: CASSLDRGAGSPLHF. The chain has TRBV5-1 and TRBJ1-6, with D tentatively TRBD1 (6 bases). The CDR3 covers 15 residues. V lost 0 bases to trimming and J lost 9 bases, with 13 bases between them. Germline values: CDR1 SGHRS, CDR2 YFSETQ.

Here the CDR3 DNA reads TGTGCCAGCAGTTTAGGACTACAAGAGACCCAGTACTTC. Protein sequence: CASSLGLQETQYF. The chain employs TRBV27 and TRBJ2-5; D is possibly TRBD2 (6 bases). There are 13 residues in the CDR3. From germline, CDR1 is MNHEY and CDR2 SMNVEV (reference sequence). Trimming removed 2 bases at V and 2 bases at J, with 6 bases between.

This chain connects TRBV5-1 to TRBJ2-1; TRBD2 is a possible D gene (5 bases). The CDR3 loop spans 13 amino acids. CDR1 is SGHRS, CDR2 YFSETQ, per germline. The V end lost 3 bases, the J end lost 6 bases, and 10 bases lay between the germline ends. The DNA for the CDR3 is TGCGCCAGCAGCTGGGGAGTCGGCAATGAGCAGTTCTTC. Amino acids: CASSWGVGNEQFF.

The chain recombines TRBV5-1 with TRBJ2-7, with TRBD2 matching 8 bases. This CDR3 comprises 13 residues. Germline CDR1 and CDR2: SGHRS and YFSETQ. After removal of 4 bases from V and 6 bases from J, the junction contained 6 bases not matched to a gene. The CDR3 sequence is CASSPMTSAEQYF. The DNA for the CDR3 is TGCGCCAGCAGCCCGATGACTAGCGCCGAGCAGTACTTC.

V gene TRBV30 combines with J gene TRBJ2-6, with D perhaps TRBD1 (6 bases). V was clipped by 3 bases and J by 3 bases, with 9 bases between them. The germline V gene has CDR1 GTSNPN and CDR2 SVGIG (reference sequence). The CDR3 runs to 14 residues. In DNA form, the CDR3 reads TGTGCCTGGAGGAAGACAGGTGGGGCCAACGTCCTGACTTTC. Amino acids: CAWRKTGGANVLTF.

The chain uses TRBV10-2 and TRBJ2-4; TRBD2 matches at 9 bases. The CDR3 sequence is 18 residues long. V trimming: 1 base; J trimming: 0 bases; junction bases outside the gene matches: 7. Per germline, CDR1 WSHSY and CDR2 SAAADI. DNA of the CDR3: TGCGCCAGCAGTGAGTATGTGACTAGCGGATCAGCCAAAAACATTCAGTACTTC. It yields the protein CASSEYVTSGSAKNIQYF.

V usage is TRBV5-1 and J usage is TRBJ2-1; D is uncertain. CDR3 length: 15 amino acids. V was trimmed by 6 bases and J by 0 bases, leaving 13 bases between them. The germline CDR1 and CDR2 sequences are SGHRS and YFSETQ. CDR3 sequence reads: CASILDPASYNEQFF. In DNA, the CDR3 is TGCGCCAGCATCCTAGATCCGGCCTCCTACAATGAGCAGTTCTTC.

The gene calls are TRBV5-6 and TRBJ1-2; D call uncertain. Deletions cut 0 bases from V and 4 bases from J, with 10 bases between. The CDR3 has 14 amino acids. Germline lookup yields CDR1 SGHDT and CDR2 YYEEEE. In nucleotides, the CDR3 is TGTGCCAGCAGCTTGGAGAGGTTCCCCTATGGCTACACCTTC. It is translated as CASSLERFPYGYTF.

The chain is built from TRBV9 and TRBJ2-3; possible D gene TRBD2, 5 bases. Germline CDR1 reads SGDLS; CDR2 reads YYNGEE. The germline V and J ends were trimmed by 0 bases and 6 bases, with 11 bases remaining between them. The CDR3 sequence is 14 residues long. This CDR3 reads CASSVGATGDTQYF. The CDR3 DNA reads TGTGCCAGCAGCGTAGGCGCAACGGGGGATACGCAGTATTTT.

Here the CDR3 DNA reads TGTGCCAGCAGCTTAAAAGTTGGGGGGTCAGCGGGTAGGGCAGATACGCAGTATTTT. It specifies CASSLKVGGSAGRADTQYF. The rearrangement uses TRBV7-2 and TRBJ2-3, with a weak D call TRBD2 (6 bases). The V gene lost 2 bases and the J gene lost 4 bases, with 25 bases spanning the gap. Germline CDR1 SGHTA, CDR2 FQGNSA. The CDR3 contains 19 residues.

This chain links TRBV9 with TRBJ2-2; D may be TRBD2 (5 bases). The CDR3 totals 12 residues. Germline values: CDR1 SGDLS, CDR2 YYNGEE. V lost 0 bases and J lost 8, with 5 bases in between. Here the CDR3 reads CASSVGGGELFF. CDR3 DNA sequence: TGTGCCAGCAGCGTAGGCGGGGGGGAGCTGTTTTTT.

This clone was found a few times. The CDR3 DNA follows: TGCGCCAGCAGTCACCGCGTTGACAGGGGGCCGAACACTGAAGCTTTCTTT. Translation gives CASSHRVDRGPNTEAFF. V gene TRBV23-1 combines with J gene TRBJ1-1; 10 bases map to TRBD1. TRBV23-1 is identified as an open reading frame with a role that is uncertain. The CDR3 covers 17 residues. With V trimmed by 3 bases and J by 1 base, 8 bases remained unmatched.

The J gene is TRBJ1-5, the V gene TRBV24-1, with a possible D match to TRBD1 (6 bases). V was shortened by 4 bases and J by 8 bases, with 17 bases between the two germline ends. The CDR3 runs 15 residues. Looked up from germline, CDR1 is KGHDR and CDR2 is SFDVKD. The CDR3 protein is CATSEAGEGFKPQHF. The CDR3, as DNA: TGTGCCACCAGTGAAGCAGGGGAAGGGTTTAAGCCCCAGCATTTT.

V is TRBV19 and J is TRBJ1-5, with D maybe TRBD1 (5 bases). CDR1 is LNHDA, CDR2 SQIVND, per germline (reference sequence). This CDR3 has 13 residues. V lost 3 bases to trimming and J lost 5 bases, with 8 bases between them. The CDR3 region has the DNA TGTGCCAGTAGTATCAGGGTTGATCAGCCCCAGCATTTT. Translating gives CASSIRVDQPQHF. Together with reference TRBV19 and TRBJ1-5, the CDR3 gives the full variable domain: DGGITQSPKYLFRKEGQNVTLSCEQNLNHDAMYWYRQDPGQGLRLIYYSQIVNDFQKGDIAEGYSVSREKKESFPLTVTSAQKNPTAFYLCASSIRVDQPQHFGDGTRLSIL.

This chain uses TRBV18 with TRBJ1-1; 8 positions match TRBD1. V lost 6 bases to trimming and J lost 3 bases; unmatched junction nucleotides: 21. This CDR3 is built from 19 residues. Germline assignment: CDR1 KGHSH and CDR2 LQKENI. CDR3 sequence (DNA): TGTGCCAGCTCCCGCGGACAGGGTACTAATTATGGTACTGACACTGAAGCTTTCTTT. Its protein product is CASSRGQGTNYGTDTEAFF.

V gene TRBV10-3 combines with J gene TRBJ2-7; D may be TRBD1 (6 bases). The CDR3 has 15 amino acids. Germline V gives CDR1 ENHRY, CDR2 SYGVKD. The V and J ends lost 2 bases and 9 bases respectively, with 20 bases between them. CDR3 DNA: TGTGCCATCAGTGAGCAACAGGGTGGCCCCTTGCGGCAGTACTTC. Its translation is CAISEQQGGPLRQYF.

The V call is TRBV2, the J call TRBJ2-4; D unclear. This CDR3 comprises 15 residues. Germline-derived CDR1 and CDR2 are SNHLY and FYNNEI. V gave up 1 base and J gave up 0 bases, with 7 bases separating them. CDR3 sequence reads: CASSEGGVAKNIQYF. CDR3 coding DNA: TGTGCCAGCAGTGAAGGCGGAGTAGCCAAAAACATTCAGTACTTC.

The chain employs TRBV27 and TRBJ2-7; 9 nucleotides agree with TRBD2. The V gene end was trimmed by 2 bases and the J gene end by 0 bases; junction bases not matched to a gene: 2. Germline CDR1 reads MNHEY; CDR2 reads SMNVEV (reference sequence). The CDR3 runs to 15 residues. The CDR3 here is CASSLRTSASYEQYF. The CDR3 bases are TGTGCCAGCAGTTTAAGGACTAGCGCCTCCTACGAGCAGTACTTC.

The rearrangement links TRBV19 to TRBJ1-2; TRBD1 might be the D (5 bases). V was clipped by 2 bases and J by 4 bases, with 11 bases between them. The CDR3 totals 14 residues. Per the germline V gene, CDR1 is LNHDA and CDR2 is SQIVND (reference sequence). CDR3 sequence reads: CASSISDGGYGYTF. Here the CDR3 DNA reads TGTGCCAGTAGTATAAGTGACGGGGGCTATGGCTACACCTTC. The full variable domain, completed using reference TRBV19 and TRBJ1-2, is DGGITQSPKYLFRKEGQNVTLSCEQNLNHDAMYWYRQDPGQGLRLIYYSQIVNDFQKGDIAEGYSVSREKKESFPLTVTSAQKNPTAFYLCASSISDGGYGYTFGSGTRLTVV.